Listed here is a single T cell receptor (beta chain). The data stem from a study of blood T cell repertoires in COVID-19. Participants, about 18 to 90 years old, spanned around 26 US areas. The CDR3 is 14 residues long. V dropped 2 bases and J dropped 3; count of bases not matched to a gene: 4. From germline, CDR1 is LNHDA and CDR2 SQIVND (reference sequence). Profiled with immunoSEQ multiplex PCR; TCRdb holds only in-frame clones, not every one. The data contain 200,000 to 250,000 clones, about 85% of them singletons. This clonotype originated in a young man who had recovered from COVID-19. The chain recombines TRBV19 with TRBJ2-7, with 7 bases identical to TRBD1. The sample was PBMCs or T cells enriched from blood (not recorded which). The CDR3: CASSISAGGYEQYF. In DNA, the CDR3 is TGTGCCAGTAGTATATCCGCAGGGGGCTACGAGCAGTACTTC.